This entry features one TCR beta chain sequence. Generated by immunoSEQ multiplex PCR, the TCRdb table keeps only in-frame clones and is missing some. This table has roughly 350,000 clones, 88% appearing once. This specimen belongs to a study of blood T cell repertoires in COVID-19. Study details: Nucleic acid was either cDNA or gDNA, and it came from T cells, B-cell-depleted T cells, or PBMCs.

Trimming at V came to 1 base and at J to 8 bases, leaving 8 bases not matched to a gene. Germline assignment: CDR1 LGHDT and CDR2 YNNKEL (reference sequence). CDR3 length: 16 residues. The receptor's source is a woman in her 70s with COVID-19, enrolled during active disease. The sequencing sample was made of peripheral blood. The rearrangement links TRBV3-1 (or the pseudogene TRBV3-2) to TRBJ2-3; 11 bases match TRBD2. In DNA, the CDR3 is TGTGCCAGCAGCCAAGGGGCTAGCGGGGGGCCCGGTACGCAGTATTTT. Residues: CASSQGASGGPGTQYF.